The next 3 T cell receptor beta chains were all read from a single sample in a study of T cell changes during pregnancy in multiple sclerosis. The method was immunoSEQ multiplex PCR; TCRdb's version includes in-frame clones alone and lacks a portion of them. This table holds 130,000 or so clones, roughly 95% found once. The sample here was peripheral blood, taken after pregnancy. The receptors originated from a female donor with multiple sclerosis, enrolled in a pregnancy study.

The genes are TRBV15 and TRBJ2-7, with 10 bases fitting TRBD2. The CDR3 extends over 15 amino acids. Germline V gives CDR1 LNHNV, CDR2 YYDKDF (reference sequence). V shed 1 base, J shed 2 bases, and the junction held 2 bases outside the gene matches. CDR3 sequence: CATSRGTSGPYEQYF. CDR3 DNA sequence: TGTGCCACCAGCAGAGGGACTAGCGGTCCCTACGAGCAGTACTTC.

The V gene is TRBV4-3, the J gene TRBJ2-7, with 7 nucleotides matching TRBD1. The CDR3 contains 18 residues. The J segment lost 0 bases and the V segment lost 4 bases, leaving 15 bases of the junction unmatched. Per the germline V gene, CDR1 is LGHNA and CDR2 is YSLEER. CDR3 DNA sequence: TGCGCCAGCAGCCGCGTCCTAGGGGGCTTCGATGGCTCCTACGAGCAGTACTTC. Translated: CASSRVLGGFDGSYEQYF.

The chain has TRBV6-6 and TRBJ2-7; TRBD1 matches 8 bases. CDR3 length: 15 amino acids. V shed 6 bases and J 3 bases; nucleotides not matched to a gene: 10. Germline CDR1 MNHNY, CDR2 SVGAGI (reference sequence). In DNA, the CDR3 is TGTGCCAGCAGCCAAAAAAGGACAGGGAACTACGAGCAGTACTTC. Protein sequence: CASSQKRTGNYEQYF.